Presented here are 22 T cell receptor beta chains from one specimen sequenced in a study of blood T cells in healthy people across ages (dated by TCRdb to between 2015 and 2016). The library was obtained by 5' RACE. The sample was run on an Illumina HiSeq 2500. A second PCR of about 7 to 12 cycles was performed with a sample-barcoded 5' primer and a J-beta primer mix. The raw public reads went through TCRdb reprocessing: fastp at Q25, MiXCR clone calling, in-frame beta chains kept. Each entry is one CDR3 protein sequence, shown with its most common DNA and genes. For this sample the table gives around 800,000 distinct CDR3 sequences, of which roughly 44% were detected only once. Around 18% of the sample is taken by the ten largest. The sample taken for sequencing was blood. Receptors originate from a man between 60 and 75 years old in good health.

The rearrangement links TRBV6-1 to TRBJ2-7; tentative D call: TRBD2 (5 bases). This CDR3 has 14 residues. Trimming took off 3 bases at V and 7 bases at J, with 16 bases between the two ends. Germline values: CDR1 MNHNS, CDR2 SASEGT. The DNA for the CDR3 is TGTGCCAGCAGTGATGCTGGACTGGCAGGAGAGCAGTACTTC. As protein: CASSDAGLAGEQYF.

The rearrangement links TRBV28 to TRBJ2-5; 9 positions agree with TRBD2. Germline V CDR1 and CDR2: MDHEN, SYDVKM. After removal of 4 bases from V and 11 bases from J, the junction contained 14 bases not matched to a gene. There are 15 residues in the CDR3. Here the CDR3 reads CASSSGTSKRNEQYF. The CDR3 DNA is TGTGCCAGCAGTTCCGGGACTAGCAAGCGGAATGAGCAGTACTTC.

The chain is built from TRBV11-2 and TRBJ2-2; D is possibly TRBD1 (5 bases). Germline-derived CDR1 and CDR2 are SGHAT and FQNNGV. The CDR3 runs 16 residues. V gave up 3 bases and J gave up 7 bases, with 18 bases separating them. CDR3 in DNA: TGTGCCAGCAGCTTCATCTGGGGCCAGGGAAACGGGGAGCTGTTTTTT. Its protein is CASSFIWGQGNGELFF.

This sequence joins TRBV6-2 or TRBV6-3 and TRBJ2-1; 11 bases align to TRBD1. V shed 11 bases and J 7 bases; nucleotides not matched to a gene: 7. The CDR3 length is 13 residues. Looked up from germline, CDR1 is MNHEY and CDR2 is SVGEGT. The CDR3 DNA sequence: TGTGCCGCCTGGACAGGGGGCCATAATGAGCAGTTCTTC. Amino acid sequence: CAAWTGGHNEQFF.

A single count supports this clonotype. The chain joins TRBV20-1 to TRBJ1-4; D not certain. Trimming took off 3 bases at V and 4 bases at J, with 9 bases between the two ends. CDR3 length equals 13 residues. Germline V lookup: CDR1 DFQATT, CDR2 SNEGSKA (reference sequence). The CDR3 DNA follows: TGCAGTGCTAGCGGAGGGCTTAATGAAAAACTGTTTTTT. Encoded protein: CSASGGLNEKLFF.

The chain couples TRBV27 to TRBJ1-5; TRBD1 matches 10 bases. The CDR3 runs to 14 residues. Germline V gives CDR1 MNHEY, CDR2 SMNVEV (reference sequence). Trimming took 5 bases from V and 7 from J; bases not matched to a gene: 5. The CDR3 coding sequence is TGTGCCAGCAGTCCCCGACAGGGGGCACAGCCCCAGCATTTT. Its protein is CASSPRQGAQPQHF.

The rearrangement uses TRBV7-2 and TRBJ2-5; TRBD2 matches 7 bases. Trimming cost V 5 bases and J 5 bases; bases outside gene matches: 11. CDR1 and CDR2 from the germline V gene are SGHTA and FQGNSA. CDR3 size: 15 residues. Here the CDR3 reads CASSATRTSRETQYF. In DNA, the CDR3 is TGTGCCAGCAGCGCGACGAGGACTAGTCGGGAGACCCAGTACTTC.

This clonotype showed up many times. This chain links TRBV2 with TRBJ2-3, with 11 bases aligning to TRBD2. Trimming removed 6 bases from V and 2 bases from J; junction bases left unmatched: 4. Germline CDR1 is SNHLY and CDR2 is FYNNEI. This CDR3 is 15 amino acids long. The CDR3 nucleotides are TGTGCCAGCAGCGGACTAGCGGGTCCCACAGATACGCAGTATTTT. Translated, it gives CASSGLAGPTDTQYF.

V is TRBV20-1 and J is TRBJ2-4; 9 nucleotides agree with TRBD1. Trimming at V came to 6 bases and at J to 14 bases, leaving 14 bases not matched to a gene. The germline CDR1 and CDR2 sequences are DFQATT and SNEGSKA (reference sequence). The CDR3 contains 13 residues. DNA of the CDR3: TGCAGTGCCTTACAGGGGGCGACCTCTGAGAAGTACTTC. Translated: CSALQGATSEKYF.

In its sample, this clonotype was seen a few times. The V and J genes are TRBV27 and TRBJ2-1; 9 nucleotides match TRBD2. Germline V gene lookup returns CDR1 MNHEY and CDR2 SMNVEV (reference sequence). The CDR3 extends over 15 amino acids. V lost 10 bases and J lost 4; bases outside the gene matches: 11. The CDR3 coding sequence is TGTGCCACCGAAATAGCGGGGGATCTATACAATGAGCAGTTCTTC. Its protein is CATEIAGDLYNEQFF.

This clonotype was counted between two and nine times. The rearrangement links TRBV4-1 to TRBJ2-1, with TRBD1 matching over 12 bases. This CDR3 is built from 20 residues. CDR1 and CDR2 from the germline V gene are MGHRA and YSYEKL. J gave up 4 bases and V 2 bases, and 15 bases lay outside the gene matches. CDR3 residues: CASSQRGQGATRLGYNEQFF. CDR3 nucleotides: TGCGCCAGCAGCCAACGGGGACAGGGGGCAACCCGGCTGGGATACAATGAGCAGTTCTTC.

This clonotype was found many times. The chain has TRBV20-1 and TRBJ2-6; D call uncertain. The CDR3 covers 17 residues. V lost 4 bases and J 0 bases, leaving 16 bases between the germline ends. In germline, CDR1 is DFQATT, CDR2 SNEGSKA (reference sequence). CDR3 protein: CSANDLAKSSGANVLTF. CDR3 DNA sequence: TGCAGTGCTAACGACTTAGCCAAGAGCTCTGGGGCCAACGTCCTGACTTTC.

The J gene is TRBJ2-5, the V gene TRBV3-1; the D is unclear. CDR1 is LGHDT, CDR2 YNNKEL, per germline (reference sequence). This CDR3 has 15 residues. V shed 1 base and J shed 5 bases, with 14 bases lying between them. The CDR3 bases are TGTGCCAGCAGCCAAGTCGATTCGACATGGGAGACCCAGTACTTC. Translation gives CASSQVDSTWETQYF.

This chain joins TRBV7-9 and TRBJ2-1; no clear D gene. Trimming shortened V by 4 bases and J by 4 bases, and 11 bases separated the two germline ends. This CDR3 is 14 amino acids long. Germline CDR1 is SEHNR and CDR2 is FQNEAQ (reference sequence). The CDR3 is CASSSPAIYNEQFF. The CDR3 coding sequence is TGTGCCAGCAGCTCCCCAGCGATATACAATGAGCAGTTCTTC.

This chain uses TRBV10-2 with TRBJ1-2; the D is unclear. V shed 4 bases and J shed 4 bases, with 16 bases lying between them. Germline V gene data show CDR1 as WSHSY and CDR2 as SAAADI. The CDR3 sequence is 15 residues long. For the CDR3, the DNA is TGCGCCAGCAGTGCAGATACGCGGGGAGGCTATGGCTACACCTTC. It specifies CASSADTRGGYGYTF.

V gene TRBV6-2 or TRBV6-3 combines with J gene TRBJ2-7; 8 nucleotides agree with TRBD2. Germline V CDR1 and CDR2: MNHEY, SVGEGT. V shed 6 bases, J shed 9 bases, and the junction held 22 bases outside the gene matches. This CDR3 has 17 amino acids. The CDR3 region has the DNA TGTGCCAGCAGAGTGAAAGCGGGGGTGAACCCCTCTGGCGGGCAGTACTTC. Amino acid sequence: CASRVKAGVNPSGGQYF.

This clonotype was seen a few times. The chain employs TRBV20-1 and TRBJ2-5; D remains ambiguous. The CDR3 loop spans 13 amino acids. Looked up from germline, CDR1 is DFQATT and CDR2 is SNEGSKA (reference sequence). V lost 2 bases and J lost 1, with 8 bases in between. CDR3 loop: CSARRNLQETQYF. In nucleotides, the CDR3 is TGCAGTGCTAGACGGAATCTCCAAGAGACCCAGTACTTC.

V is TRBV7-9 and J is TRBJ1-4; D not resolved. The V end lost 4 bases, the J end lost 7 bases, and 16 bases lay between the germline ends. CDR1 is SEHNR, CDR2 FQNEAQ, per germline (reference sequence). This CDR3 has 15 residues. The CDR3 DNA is TGTGCCAGCAGCTCCGGCCGGCGCGGTACTGAAAAACTGTTTTTT. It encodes CASSSGRRGTEKLFF.

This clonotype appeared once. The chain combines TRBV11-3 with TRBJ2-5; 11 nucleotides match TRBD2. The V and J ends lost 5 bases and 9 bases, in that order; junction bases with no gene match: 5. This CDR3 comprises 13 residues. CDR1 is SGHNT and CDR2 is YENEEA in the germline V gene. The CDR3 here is CASSTTSGGPQYF. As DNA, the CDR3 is TGTGCCAGCAGCACCACTAGCGGGGGCCCCCAGTACTTC.

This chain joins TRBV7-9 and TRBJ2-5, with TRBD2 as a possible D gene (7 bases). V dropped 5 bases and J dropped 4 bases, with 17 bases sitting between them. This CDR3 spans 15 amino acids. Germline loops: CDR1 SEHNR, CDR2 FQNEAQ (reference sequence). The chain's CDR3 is CASSPFAGAIETQYF. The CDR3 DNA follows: TGTGCCAGCAGCCCCTTTGCGGGGGCGATAGAGACCCAGTACTTC.

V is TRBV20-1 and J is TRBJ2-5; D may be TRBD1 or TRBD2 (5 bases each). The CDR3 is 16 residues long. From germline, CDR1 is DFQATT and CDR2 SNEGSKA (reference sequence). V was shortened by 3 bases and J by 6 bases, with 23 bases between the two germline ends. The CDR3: CSASIPGTRLEKTQYF. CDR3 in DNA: TGCAGTGCTAGTATACCCGGGACCCGGCTGGAGAAGACCCAGTACTTC.

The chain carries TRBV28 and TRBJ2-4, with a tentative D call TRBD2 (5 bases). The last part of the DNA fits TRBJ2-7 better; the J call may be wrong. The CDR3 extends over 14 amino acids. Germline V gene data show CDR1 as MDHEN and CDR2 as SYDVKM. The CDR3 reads CASGPAGSSYEQYF. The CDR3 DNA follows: TGTGCCAGCGGACCTGCGGGCAGTTCCTACGAGCAGTACTTC.